This is a list of T cell receptor beta chains from one sample in a study of a mutant IDH1 vaccine in newly diagnosed glioma. Sequenced by immunoSEQ multiplex PCR; TCRdb stores in-frame clones only, minus some. The table lists about 65,000 clones, roughly 84% of them singletons. The antigens for these receptors are not known. The starting material was PBMCs, obtained from a glioma patient whose treatment included an IDH1 peptide vaccine. These receptors were collected from a man aged 25-40 years with glioma. Both conserved end residues are part of each CDR3. Each record gives: CDR3 protein, CDR3 DNA, V gene, D gene, J gene, clone size. D genes are given only for firm matches. Some rows have no size entry. The others give once, few or many, or a class for an expanded clone.

CDR3: CASSLSGQGVGETQYF; DNA: TGTGCCAGCAGCTTATCGGGACAGGGGGTTGGCGAGACCCAGTACTTC; V: TRBV11-3; D: TRBD1; J: TRBJ2-5; size: NA
CDR3: CASSSGQGKLFTEAFF; DNA: TGTGCCAGCAGCTCAGGACAGGGTAAACTATTCACTGAAGCTTTCTTT; V: TRBV7-2; D: TRBD1; J: TRBJ1-1; size: NA
CDR3: CASSQVGLAISGNTEAFF; DNA: TGCGCCAGCAGCCAAGTTGGTTTGGCTATTTCAGGAAACACTGAAGCTTTCTTT; V: TRBV4-1; D: NA; J: TRBJ1-1; size: NA
CDR3: CASSVTTNTEAFF; DNA: TGTGCCAGCAGTGTGACAACGAACACTGAAGCTTTCTTT; V: TRBV27; D: NA; J: TRBJ1-1; size: NA
CDR3: CASSSIGAVSSYEQYF; DNA: TGTGCCAGCAGCTCCATCGGTGCGGTGAGCTCCTACGAGCAGTACTTC; V: TRBV11-2; D: NA; J: TRBJ2-7; size: NA
CDR3: CASSEIGTVNTEAFF; DNA: TGCGCCAGCAGTGAGATCGGGACAGTCAACACTGAAGCTTTCTTT; V: TRBV10-2; D: TRBD1; J: TRBJ1-1; size: NA
CDR3: CASSYYRGLNTEAFF; DNA: TGTGCCAGCAGCTATTACAGGGGGCTTAACACTGAAGCTTTCTTT; V: TRBV5-4; D: TRBD1; J: TRBJ1-1; size: NA
CDR3: CASSEVVRAGGELFF; DNA: TGTGCCAGCAGTGAAGTGGTTAGGGCCGGCGGGGAGCTGTTTTTT; V: TRBV2; D: NA; J: TRBJ2-2; size: NA
CDR3: CASRLLQGWEPLHF; DNA: TGTGCCAGCAGGTTACTACAGGGGTGGGAACCCCTCCACTTT; V: TRBV5-8; D: TRBD1; J: TRBJ1-6; size: NA
CDR3: CASSEWGDTGELFF; DNA: TGTGCCAGCAGTGAGTGGGGAGACACCGGGGAGCTGTTTTTT; V: TRBV6-4; D: NA; J: TRBJ2-2; size: NA
CDR3: CASSLDSGALRIQETQYF; DNA: TGTGCCAGCAGCTTAGATTCCGGAGCACTAAGGATCCAAGAGACCCAGTACTTC; V: TRBV11-2; D: NA; J: TRBJ2-5; size: NA
CDR3: CASSDPGTETEAFF; DNA: TGTGCCAGCAGTGACCCCGGGACGGAAACTGAAGCTTTCTTT; V: TRBV25-1; D: NA; J: TRBJ1-1; size: few
CDR3: CASSQGSLRGFVTGELFF; DNA: TGTGCCAGCAGCCAAGGCTCTCTTCGGGGGTTCGTTACCGGGGAGCTGTTTTTT; V: TRBV4-2; D: NA; J: TRBJ2-2; size: NA